What follows are 30 T cell receptor beta chains derived from one specimen sequenced in a study of cytomegalovirus exposure and HLA in healthy donors. Both 60 Vbeta primers and 13 Jbeta primers went into the PCR. Method: immunoSEQ multiplex PCR; TCRdb's copy keeps in-frame clones and lacks some. The specimen's table records 130,000 or so clones. The sample taken for sequencing was PBMCs. These receptors came from a woman between 18 and 29 years old in good health and CMV-seronegative.

The chain joins TRBV7-9 to TRBJ1-1; the match to TRBD1 covers 8 bases. The V gene's germline CDR1 is SEHNR and CDR2 FQNEAQ (reference sequence). The V segment lost 4 bases and the J segment 5 bases; nucleotides outside the gene matches: 6. There are 14 residues in the CDR3. The CDR3 region is CASSSTGVGTEAFF. The CDR3 region has the DNA TGTGCCAGCAGCTCGACAGGGGTCGGGACTGAAGCTTTCTTT. Full variable domain (rest looked up from reference TRBV7-9 and TRBJ1-1): DTGVSQNPRHKITKRGQNVTFRCDPISEHNRLYWYRQTLGQGPEFLTYFQNEAQLEKSRLLSDRFSAERPKGSFSTLEIQRTEQGDSAMYLCASSSTGVGTEAFFGQGTRLTVV.

V usage is TRBV7-8 and J usage is TRBJ2-7; possible D gene TRBD1, 5 bases. V gave up 6 bases and J gave up 2 bases, with 11 bases separating them. This CDR3 is 13 amino acids long. CDR1 is SGHVS and CDR2 is FQNEAQ in the germline V gene. As DNA, the CDR3 is TGTGCCAGCAGTGGAGAAGGGGCCTACGAGCAGTACTTC. Translation gives CASSGEGAYEQYF. The whole variable domain, remainder taken from reference TRBV7-8 and TRBJ2-7, is GAGVSQSPRYKVAKRGQDVALRCDPISGHVSLFWYQQALGQGPEFLTYFQNEAQLDKSGLPSDRFFAERPEGSVSTLKIQRTQQEDSAVYLCASSGEGAYEQYFGPGTRLTVT.

The rearrangement joins TRBV9 to TRBJ2-1; 16 bases match TRBD2. Trimming cost V 0 bases and J 0 bases; bases outside gene matches: 12. This CDR3 spans 22 amino acids. CDR1 SGDLS and CDR2 YYNGEE come from the germline V gene. CDR3 DNA: TGTGCCAGCAGCGTAGAGGGACTAGCGGGAGGGAAACATATACCCTCCTACAATGAGCAGTTCTTC. It codes for CASSVEGLAGGKHIPSYNEQFF.

The rearrangement uses TRBV28 and TRBJ1-4, with 7 nucleotides matching TRBD1. This CDR3 has 12 residues. Per the germline V gene, CDR1 is MDHEN and CDR2 is SYDVKM. Trimming took 6 bases from V and 9 from J; bases not matched to a gene: 4. The CDR3 DNA reads TGTGCCAGCAGCTGGGGACAGCAAAAACTGTTTTTT. This sequence encodes CASSWGQQKLFF.

The V and J genes are TRBV29-1 and TRBJ1-2; tentatively, D is TRBD1 (6 bases). Trimming took off 5 bases at V and 6 bases at J, with 13 bases between the two ends. The CDR3 is 12 residues long. CDR1 and CDR2 (germline): SQVTM, ANQGSEA. The CDR3 protein is CSVTGNENGYTF. The CDR3 DNA follows: TGCAGCGTTACAGGGAATGAAAATGGCTACACCTTC.

The chain uses TRBV18 and TRBJ1-1; the match to TRBD1 covers 9 bases. The CDR3 is 13 residues long. The germline V gene has CDR1 KGHSH and CDR2 LQKENI. With 3 bases clipped from V and 7 bases from J, the junction kept 3 bases outside the gene matches. The CDR3 loop reads CASSPTGGGEAFF. In DNA, the CDR3 is TGTGCCAGCTCACCTACAGGGGGCGGTGAAGCTTTCTTT.

The gene calls are TRBV30 and TRBJ1-4; 8 nucleotides line up with TRBD1. Germline CDR1 is GTSNPN and CDR2 is SVGIG (reference sequence). J lost 7 bases, V lost 2 bases, and 9 bases had no gene match. The CDR3 is 15 amino acids. The CDR3 sequence: CAWSRDRGVFEKLFF. The DNA for the CDR3 is TGTGCCTGGAGTCGAGACAGGGGTGTGTTTGAAAAACTGTTTTTT. The entire variable domain, with the rest obtained from reference TRBV30 and TRBJ1-4, is as follows: SQTIHQWPATLVQPVGSPLSLECTVEGTSNPNLYWYRQAAGRGLQLLFYSVGIGQISSEVPQNLSASRPQDRQFILSSKKLLLSDSGFYLCAWSRDRGVFEKLFFGSGTQLSVL.

The CDR3 DNA sequence: TGTGCCAGCAGCACCCGGGCCGGGAAAGGCCCTGAAGCTTTCTTT. This encodes CASSTRAGKGPEAFF. This sequence joins TRBV11-3 and TRBJ1-1; no clear D. This CDR3 is built from 15 residues. Per germline, CDR1 SGHNT and CDR2 YENEEA. The V end was cut by 5 bases, the J end by 6 bases, with 19 bases between.

This rearrangement joins TRBV5-4 to TRBJ1-6, with a weak D call TRBD1 (6 bases). Germline assignment: CDR1 SGHNT and CDR2 YYREEE (reference sequence). CDR3 length: 15 residues. V was clipped by 4 bases and J by 9 bases, with 17 bases between them. CDR3 protein: CASSIKQGLVSPLHF. CDR3 in DNA: TGTGCCAGCAGCATAAAACAGGGTTTGGTTTCACCCCTCCACTTT. The full variable domain, completed using reference TRBV5-4 and TRBJ1-6, is ETGVTQSPTHLIKTRGQQVTLRCSSQSGHNTVSWYQQALGQGPQFIFQYYREEENGRGNFPPRFSGLQFPNYSSELNVNALELDDSALYLCASSIKQGLVSPLHFGNGTRLTVT.

This chain links TRBV30 with TRBJ2-3; TRBD2 matches 10 bases. J was trimmed by 6 bases and V by 3 bases; bases with no gene match: 6. The germline V gene encodes CDR1 GTSNPN and CDR2 SVGIG (reference sequence). CDR3 size: 14 residues. CDR3 residues: CAWRASGSLDTQYF. The CDR3, as DNA: TGTGCCTGGAGGGCTAGCGGGAGTTTGGATACGCAGTATTTT.

The genes are TRBV5-4 and TRBJ2-5, with 7 positions matching TRBD2. The CDR3 runs 14 residues. Trimming removed 0 bases from V and 7 bases from J; junction bases left unmatched: 6. The V gene's germline CDR1 is SGHNT and CDR2 YYREEE (reference sequence). CDR3 amino acids: CASSLDQWGGTQYF. The CDR3 DNA reads TGTGCCAGCAGCTTGGACCAGTGGGGGGGGACCCAGTACTTC.

As for this clone: The sample carries other DNA sequences with the same CDR3. CDR3 DNA sequence: TGTGCCAGCAGCCTCCAGGGGGCCGATACGCAGTATTTT. Its translation is CASSLQGADTQYF. The chain joins TRBV27 to TRBJ2-3; 8 bases map to TRBD1. Trimming took 6 bases from V and 6 from J; bases not matched to a gene: 5. Germline V gives CDR1 MNHEY, CDR2 SMNVEV (reference sequence). The CDR3 is 13 amino acids.

The CDR3 here is CASSVKETQYF. The CDR3 nucleotides read TGTGCCAGCAGCGTAAAAGAGACCCAGTACTTC. The gene calls are TRBV5-6 and TRBJ2-5; no clear D. The CDR3 contains 11 residues. Germline loops: CDR1 SGHDT, CDR2 YYEEEE. Between the trimmed V and J ends, which lost 4 bases and 3 bases, there was a span of 4 bases.

Concerning this clone: Distinct nucleotide sequences in the sample also encode this CDR3. The chain carries TRBV7-9 and TRBJ2-4; TRBD2 might be the D (6 bases). Germline lookup yields CDR1 SEHNR and CDR2 FQNEAQ (reference sequence). The CDR3 runs 18 residues. The V end was cut by 5 bases, the J end by 2 bases, with 22 bases between. Here the CDR3 DNA reads TGTGCCAGCAGCGGAGGGTTGGCGGGAACTACTTCCAAAAACATTCAGTACTTC. This sequence encodes CASSGGLAGTTSKNIQYF.

CDR3 bases: TGTGCCACAGGGACAGAGACTGAAGCTTTCTTT. Translating it yields CATGTETEAFF. The J gene is TRBJ1-1, the V gene TRBV5-4, with 7 bases that match TRBD1. V lost 9 bases, J lost 5 bases, and 4 bases stayed unmatched. The CDR3 runs 11 residues. The germline gives CDR1 SGHNT, CDR2 YYREEE (reference sequence).

The gene calls are TRBV18 and TRBJ2-5; no definite D call. Germline V gene sequence: CDR1 KGHSH, CDR2 LQKENI. This CDR3 region has 15 residues. V was pared by 0 bases and J by 4 bases, with 12 bases between. The CDR3 DNA is TGTGCCAGCTCACCACCGTCGCTAGTAGGAGAGACCCAGTACTTC. It translates to CASSPPSLVGETQYF. The whole variable domain, filled in from reference TRBV18 and TRBJ2-5, reads NAGVMQNPRHLVRRRGQEARLRCSPMKGHSHVYWYRQLPEEGLKFMVYLQKENIIDESGMPKERFSAEFPKEGPSILRIQQVVRGDSAAYFCASSPPSLVGETQYFGPGTRLLVL.

CDR3 in DNA: TGCGCCAGCAGCTTCGGAGAATCCAATCAGCCCCAGCATTTT. It is translated as CASSFGESNQPQHF. The rearrangement links TRBV5-1 to TRBJ1-5, with D hard to call. V gave up 2 bases and J gave up 3 bases, with 9 bases separating them. The CDR3 extends over 14 amino acids. The germline gives CDR1 SGHRS, CDR2 YFSETQ.

This sequence joins TRBV4-3 and TRBJ2-2, with 7 positions matching TRBD2. Losses at the gene ends were 4 bases for V and 0 bases for J; bases not matched to a gene: 14. The CDR3 runs to 19 residues. CDR1 is LGHNA, CDR2 YSLEER, per germline. The CDR3 loop reads CASSRVPLVSGSNTGELFF. DNA of the CDR3: TGCGCCAGCAGCCGAGTCCCCTTAGTTAGCGGGTCGAACACCGGGGAGCTGTTTTTT.

This sequence joins TRBV4-1 and TRBJ2-7; 11 positions match TRBD2. Germline CDR1 and CDR2: MGHRA and YSYEKL. The CDR3 consists of 16 residues. V lost 1 base and J lost 4; bases outside the gene matches: 6. DNA of the CDR3: TGCGCCAGCAGCCAAGTGGTGCTAGCGGGAGGTTACGAGCAGTACTTC. Protein product: CASSQVVLAGGYEQYF.

V gene TRBV7-7 combines with J gene TRBJ2-5, with TRBD2 as a possible D gene (5 bases). Deletions cut 3 bases from V and 4 bases from J, with 9 bases between. The V gene's germline CDR1 is SSHAT and CDR2 FNYEAQ (reference sequence). This CDR3 has 13 residues. CDR3 bases: TGTGCCAGCAGCTTGAATCGGGGAGAGACCCAGTACTTC. Translated: CASSLNRGETQYF.

V and J are TRBV5-5 and TRBJ1-5; 11 bases are a match to TRBD1. This CDR3 is 13 amino acids long. The germline gives CDR1 SGHKS, CDR2 YYEKEE (reference sequence). The trim removed 3 bases at V and 7 bases at J, leaving 0 bases unmatched. The CDR3 here is CASSWTGGQPQHF. CDR3 DNA: TGTGCCAGCAGCTGGACAGGGGGCCAGCCCCAGCATTTT.

The DNA for the CDR3 is TGTGCCAGCCGACTCCCGGGGGGCAGCTATGGCTACACCTTC. Translating it yields CASRLPGGSYGYTF. The V and J genes are TRBV19 and TRBJ1-2; D is possibly TRBD1 (6 bases). Germline V gene lookup returns CDR1 LNHDA and CDR2 SQIVND (reference sequence). The CDR3 is 14 amino acids. The V end lost 9 bases, the J end lost 4 bases, and 18 bases lay between the germline ends.

The rearrangement uses TRBV10-3 and TRBJ2-1; TRBD2 is a possible D gene (5 bases). This CDR3 comprises 15 residues. Trimming took off 4 bases at V and 3 bases at J, with 13 bases between the two ends. Germline values: CDR1 ENHRY, CDR2 SYGVKD. In DNA form, the CDR3 reads TGTGCCATCAGTGTTCAGCGGACCCTCTACAATGAGCAGTTCTTC. Its translation: CAISVQRTLYNEQFF.

V usage is TRBV5-8 and J usage is TRBJ2-7; the D gene is possibly TRBD1 (6 bases). The CDR3 runs 15 residues. Trimming pared 5 bases from V and 0 bases from J, leaving 15 bases between. Germline CDR1 and CDR2: SGHTS and YDEGEE. CDR3 sequence: CASSHGPQGSYEQYF. The CDR3 DNA follows: TGTGCCAGCAGTCATGGTCCACAGGGCTCCTACGAGCAGTACTTC.

The CDR3 loop reads CASSLELLAEQFF. For the CDR3, the DNA is TGTGCCAGCAGCTTAGAGTTGCTGGCTGAGCAGTTCTTC. The chain recombines TRBV11-3 with TRBJ2-1; D ambiguous. CDR1 is SGHNT, CDR2 YENEEA, per germline. This CDR3 contains 13 residues. V gave up 0 bases and J gave up 9 bases, with 9 bases separating them.

The rearrangement links TRBV29-1 to TRBJ2-1, with 10 nucleotides matching TRBD2. The J segment lost 0 bases and the V segment lost 1 base, leaving 3 bases of the junction unmatched. This CDR3 contains 16 residues. Per germline, CDR1 SQVTM and CDR2 ANQGSEA. In DNA, the CDR3 is TGCAGCGTTGAAGCAGCGGGAGGGAGCTCCTACAATGAGCAGTTCTTC. Its protein product is CSVEAAGGSSYNEQFF.

The V and J genes are TRBV30 and TRBJ2-3; TRBD2 matches 9 bases. Unmatched junction bases numbered 4, after V lost 5 bases and J lost 1 base. Per germline, CDR1 GTSNPN and CDR2 SVGIG (reference sequence). This CDR3 contains 14 residues. The chain's CDR3 is CAWLSGRRTDTQYF. CDR3 sequence (DNA): TGTGCCTGGCTAAGCGGGAGGCGCACAGATACGCAGTATTTT. Full variable domain (outside the CDR3, taken from reference TRBV30 and TRBJ2-3): SQTIHQWPATLVQPVGSPLSLECTVEGTSNPNLYWYRQAAGRGLQLLFYSVGIGQISSEVPQNLSASRPQDRQFILSSKKLLLSDSGFYLCAWLSGRRTDTQYFGPGTRLTVL.

The chain couples TRBV29-1 to TRBJ1-1, with D possibly matching TRBD1 (6 bases). Trimming pared 6 bases from V and 1 base from J, leaving 15 bases between. Germline V gene lookup returns CDR1 SQVTM and CDR2 ANQGSEA. There are 14 residues in the CDR3. The CDR3 bases are TGCAGCGTAGAATTAGACAGGCAGAACACTGAAGCTTTCTTT. It encodes CSVELDRQNTEAFF.

The chain links TRBV30 to TRBJ2-5, with TRBD2 matching over 13 bases. This CDR3 contains 15 residues. Germline trimming cut 2 bases from V and 5 bases from J; bases unmatched to any gene: 5. The germline V gene has CDR1 GTSNPN and CDR2 SVGIG (reference sequence). The CDR3 DNA follows: TGTGCCTGGAGTCCCGGACTAGCGGGAGTTGAGACCCAGTACTTC. Encoded protein: CAWSPGLAGVETQYF. Looking up the rest from reference TRBV30 and TRBJ2-5 gives the full variable domain: SQTIHQWPATLVQPVGSPLSLECTVEGTSNPNLYWYRQAAGRGLQLLFYSVGIGQISSEVPQNLSASRPQDRQFILSSKKLLLSDSGFYLCAWSPGLAGVETQYFGPGTRLLVL.

The V call is TRBV6-5, the J call TRBJ1-1; 7 bases match TRBD1. Trimming at V came to 7 bases and at J to 0 bases, leaving 5 bases not matched to a gene. Germline-derived CDR1 and CDR2 are MNHEY and SVGAGI. The CDR3 spans 14 residues. The CDR3 protein is CASMATGLNTEAFF. CDR3 DNA sequence: TGTGCCAGCATGGCGACAGGGTTGAACACTGAAGCTTTCTTT.